This T cell receptor (beta chain) was recorded in a study of cytomegalovirus exposure and HLA in healthy donors (dated by TCRdb to 2016 to 2017). Study-level background: An earlier analysis of several hundred of the donors reported 250 to 300 Gb of sequence data and some 120 million unique TCR beta sequences from about 200 million T cells. The T cell repertoires of 550 to 850 subjects were profiled by immunosequencing and related to cytomegalovirus serostatus. Typing coverage varied by locus: about 629-630 donors for A, B, C, DRB1 and DQB1; around 560 for DQA1; nearly 610 for DPA1; under 490 for DPB1. Class I and class II HLA loci were covered by the typing at four-digit resolution. On average, roughly 250,000 unique TCR beta nucleotide sequences were sequenced per donor among 398 genotyped donors of the cohort, with 15% to 20% of those sequences being non-productive. Rather than drawing on any new phenotypic data, the later analysis identified candidate immune exposures from TCR beta sequences and the way those sequences occurred across donors. Alongside the repertoire data, information on donor age, sex, ethnicity and CMV serostatus was compiled. In an earlier analysis of over 550 of the donors, high-throughput TCR beta sequencing was used to judge whether each TCR beta V gene segment behaved as functional or pseudogenic. In a later genetic analysis, genome-wide SNP genotypes for about 65% of the roughly 670 donors were used, and that subset was treated as a discovery cohort. An early release covering about 600 HLA-typed donors comprised approximately 300 gigabases of sequencing data and tens of millions of unique TCR sequences. The genetic ancestry cluster associated with self-reported Caucasian donors included roughly 84% of the roughly 410 genotyped donors. In a later analysis, previously published TCR beta repertoires from more than 500 donors were re-analyzed and high-resolution HLA genotyping was added so that TCR occurrence patterns could be studied. A separate validation cohort of 90 to 150 different subjects was used in addition to the approximately 670-subject first cohort. Five DR-DQ haplotypes were treated as single units for association and clustering because of strong linkage in the cohort. The study combined high-throughput TCR immunosequencing, statistical association of individual TCRs with disease status, and machine learning to predict cytomegalovirus infection status. All discovery cohort repertoires had been generated on a single sequencing platform. The aim of the study was to test whether cataloging public T cell receptors could identify signatures of past pathogen exposure.

The germline V gene encodes CDR1 MNHNS and CDR2 SASEGT. The junction carries 11 bases between V and J, which are trimmed by 5 bases and 0 bases respectively. The cysteine opens and the phenylalanine closes a CDR3 of 14 amino acids. Of the read, only the CDR3 DNA is kept; its 42 bases are in frame from base 1. The cohort consisted of 600 to 700 healthy bone marrow donors. All cohort members were sampled while nominally healthy, although unrecorded immune exposures were likely present. The donor tested CMV seropositive, placing the donor among the 310 or so seropositive members of the cohort. Each donor provided a peripheral blood sample, and peripheral blood mononuclear cells were used for TCR beta sequencing. Genomic DNA extraction from the blood cell samples was performed with the Qiagen DNeasy Blood Extraction Kit. The library came from the immunoSEQ multiplex PCR assay. A mixture of 60 forward primers for TCR Vbeta segments and 13 reverse primers for TCR Jbeta segments was used in the multiplex PCR. The CDR3 region of rearranged TCR beta genes was amplified from genomic DNA with a multiplex PCR assay. On the Illumina HiSeq System, the amplified TCR beta libraries were sequenced as 87-base-pair reads. The authors processed their data as follows. In a later analysis, 80 million or so unique TCR beta chains were counted across the approximately 640 repertoires, and around 10 million of these chains were shared by at least two donors. To remove PCR and sequencing errors, raw reads were error-corrected and collapsed into unique sequences using a nearest-neighbor algorithm that merged closely related sequences. Alignment of CDR3 sequences to IMGT reference sequences was used to assign V, D and J gene segments. Each retained sequence needed at least a six-nucleotide match to both a V gene segment and a J gene segment. A rearrangement counted as productive if the CDR3 had no stop codons and remained in frame with V and J, and every other rearrangement counted as non-productive. CDR3 was defined according to IMGT convention as the region running from the second conserved V-encoded cysteine to the conserved J-encoded phenylalanine. Sequences without an unambiguous match to a single V gene segment were excluded from the earlier analysis of 500 to 700 of the donors. In an earlier analysis of 450 to 700 of the donors, V segments were called functional above 56.7% productive rearrangements and were called segregating when the between-donor standard deviation exceeded 5%. A statistical classification framework was built to diagnose cytomegalovirus status from the catalog of TCR beta chain sequences. In a later analysis, TCR nucleotide sequences were compared against IMGT/GENE-DB human TR gene sequences so that V and J genes could be assigned. The TCRdist pipeline was used in a later analysis to assign CDR3 sequences and most-parsimonious VDJ recombination scenarios. In a later analysis, each TCR beta chain was defined by its CDR3 amino acid sequence together with its V-gene family, and reads without a unique V-gene family were excluded. A later analysis removed 500 to 600 highly shared, low-generation-probability nucleotide sequences to deal with suspected cross-contamination and a sequencing artifact. For each public chain, a later analysis derived a clonal expansion index from normalized ranks of inferred template counts within each repertoire. In a later analysis, generation probabilities were computed with a VDJ recombination model fitted to out-of-frame rearrangements, and the resulting probabilities were checked against IGoR. A later analysis scored TCR-TCR, TCR-HLA and TCR-CMV co-occurrence with hypergeometric tests, applying a repertoire-size bias correction to TCR pairs. In a later analysis, false discovery rates were estimated by permuting HLA or CMV assignments 20 times. In a later analysis, co-occurring TCRs were grouped with DBSCAN, and TCRdist sequence similarity was added when clustering was performed within HLA-allele-positive subsets. For co-occurrence clustering, repertoires with fewer than 30,000 or more than 120,000 public chains were excluded, along with about five repertoires with anomalous nucleotide sharing. The source is immuneACCESS, and TCRdb retained only in-frame sequences with V and J called. Part of the clones is not carried over; for the studies checked, unresolved V genes explain less than half of this, and the remainder is unexplained. The DNA gave D and trimming, while V, J and clone size come from that table. This sample comprises 25,000 to 40,000 clones, around 60% of them detected only once. The ten top clones hold about a fifth of the sample.

Comment on this clone: What this receptor recognizes is not known. Per-nucleotide qualities are absent, and no much larger clonotype sits a single base away.

General study outcomes and caveats: The sequencing pipeline was judged likely to have produced a cluster of highly shared sequence variants as a technical artifact. When HLA alleles, especially DR and DQ, strongly co-occurred, TCR associations were difficult to assign to individual alleles. According to a later genetic analysis, donors in an Asian-associated ancestry cluster had fewer N-insertions in productive TCRs than the roughly 700-donor mean. The study gave a list of 150 to 200 TCR beta chains associated with cytomegalovirus. A further reported finding was that TCR beta sequences accurately predicted the HLA-A and HLA-B alleles for most subjects in the first cohort. The authors suggested that the approach could potentially be extended to other disease states and immunological phenotypes. In a later analysis, TCR association rates were found to vary across HLA loci, with the most associated TCRs seen for DRB1 alleles and the fewest for HLA-C alleles. Because some donors lacked HLA typing at each locus, the association tests relied only on the typed subset. A few of the identified cytomegalovirus-associated TCR beta chains were confirmed in vitro to be specific for cytomegalovirus antigens. In this cohort, only TCR beta chains were sequenced, and detectable features were limited by the absence of alpha or paired-chain data. At a false discovery rate of 0.05, a later analysis linked 15,000 to 20,000 TCR beta sequences to specific HLA alleles. Linkage disequilibrium might explain the correlated functional status among segregating V segments, but an unknown experimental factor could not be excluded. In a later genetic analysis, a missense DCLRE1C variant was associated with V-gene and J-gene trimming of TCR beta chains, and the association was replicated in an independent cohort. In an earlier analysis of about 600 of the donors, most TCR beta V segments appeared in productive rearrangements about 87% or about 30% of the time, broadly matching IMGT annotations. A later analysis found that most CMV-associated TCR beta chains appeared HLA-restricted, with HLA associations seemingly driven largely by CMV exposure. Sequencing depth was assumed to be roughly uniform across donors in the presence/absence analyses, though that assumption may not hold. Cytomegalovirus status was reported to be diagnosed by the classifier with high specificity and sensitivity in both the original and validation cohorts. A later analysis found that HLA-associated TCR beta chains were more clonally expanded and had lower generation probabilities than equally common non-associated chains. Most TCR sequences were observed very rarely across donors, whereas some public TCRs were present in many individuals. Several of the top co-occurrence clusters appeared to be linked to parvovirus B19, influenza, CMV and Epstein-Barr virus, according to a later analysis. Because counts were too low, roughly 16 rarely observed V segments, including chromosome 9 orphons, were left out of the earlier analysis of some 600 of the donors. CMV serostatus was the only immune exposure information available for the cohort. Some IMGT-functional V segments, including TRBV6-2 and TRBV6-3, could not be distinguished by the 87-base-pair reads and were therefore excluded.

The chain joins TRBV6-1 to TRBJ2-7, with no confidently assigned D gene. Sequenced input: PBMCs. The source is a man between 45 and 60 years old in good health and CMV-seropositive. The CDR3 region has the sequence CASSPASVSYEQYF. The bases read TGTGCCAGCAGTCCAGCGTCTGTCTCCTACGAGCAGTACTTC.